The T cell receptor (beta chain) described here comes from a study of CD8+ T cells in alopecia areata. Study information: Treated patients were given 5 to 10 mg oral tofacitinib twice daily.

A remark on this clone: Its antigen remains unidentified.

Treatment in this sample: oral pan-JAK inhibitor, 5-10 mg twice daily. Patients with alopecia areata provided lesional scalp punch biopsies as well as peripheral blood. CDR1 and CDR2 from the germline V gene are SQVTM and ANQGSEA. CDR3 size: 11 residues. The V end lost 7 bases, the J end lost 2 bases, and 7 bases lay between the germline ends. Sequencing templates came from extracted RNA that was reverse transcribed into cDNA. Clones were sequenced by immunoSEQ multiplex PCR, and TCRdb holds only the in-frame ones, with some missing. The sample includes about 250,000 clones, 50% to 75% of them seen just once. The study, taken as a whole, reports: Numerous expanded lesional clones remained in scalp and blood during tofacitinib.

The receptor was isolated from a human donor with alopecia areata. The sample in question was CD4+ T cells sorted from blood, obtained around week 52, from a patient treated with tofacitinib. The chain employs TRBV29-1 and TRBJ2-3; D remains unclear. CDR3 DNA sequence: TGCAGCGAGGGTCACACAGATACGCAGTATTTT. Its translation: CSEGHTDTQYF.